One and the same sample provided the 27 T cell receptor beta chains below, sequenced in a study of identical twins. TCRdb passed the 5' RACE reads through MiXCR, listing each CDR3 protein once. The sample has about 730,000 distinct CDR3 sequences; 21% are singletons. The sample also formed part of further work on T cells expressing NK-cell markers.

The material sequenced was PBMCs. The receptors stem from a woman aged 18-30 years in good health.

CDR3 nucleotide sequence: TGTGCCAGCAGGCAACTAGGAGCGGGAAACCAAGAGACCCAGTACTTC. Protein: CASRQLGAGNQETQYF. The chain links TRBV12-3 or TRBV12-4 to TRBJ2-5, with TRBD2 identical over 7 bases. This CDR3 has 16 amino acids. V shed 6 bases and J 0 bases; nucleotides not matched to a gene: 10.

In this sample, this clonotype turned up many times. The genes are TRBV12-3 or TRBV12-4 and TRBJ2-7, with D hard to call. V gave up 10 bases and J gave up 4 bases, with 17 bases separating them. CDR3 length: 13 amino acids. CDR3 amino acids: CAIGRIPLYEQYF. DNA of the CDR3: TGTGCCATCGGGCGGATCCCCCTGTACGAGCAGTACTTC.

A few counts support this clonotype. The gene calls are TRBV15 and TRBJ2-2, with 7 bases that match TRBD1. Germline lookup yields CDR1 LNHNV and CDR2 YYDKDF (reference sequence). Trimming took 3 bases from V and 6 from J; bases not matched to a gene: 7. The CDR3 is made up of 15 amino acids. The CDR3 coding sequence is TGTGCCACCAGCAGGCAATCTCAGGGGGCCGGGGAGCTGTTTTTT. Translating gives CATSRQSQGAGELFF.

Only a few counts were recorded for this clonotype. The J gene is TRBJ2-3, the V gene TRBV12-3 or TRBV12-4; D is ambiguous. CDR3 length: 11 amino acids. Trimming left V 1 base short and J 9 bases short, with 5 bases between. CDR3 in DNA: TGTGCCAGCAGTTTAGGTTCAACGCAGTATTTT. Its protein is CASSLGSTQYF.

V gene TRBV5-1 combines with J gene TRBJ1-2; D is possibly TRBD1 (5 bases). The germline V gene encodes CDR1 SGHRS and CDR2 YFSETQ. This CDR3 comprises 14 residues. Between the trimmed V and J ends, which lost 2 bases and 2 bases, there was a span of 10 bases. The CDR3 loop is CASSLAGSNYGYTF. CDR3 nucleotide sequence: TGCGCCAGCAGCTTAGCAGGGTCCAACTATGGCTACACCTTC.

The chain recombines TRBV20-1 with TRBJ2-2; the D is unclear. The CDR3 contains 13 residues. CDR1 and CDR2 (germline): DFQATT, SNEGSKA (reference sequence). V gave up 0 bases and J gave up 4 bases, with 6 bases separating them. The CDR3 DNA reads TGCAGTGCTAGAGATCTGATCACCGGGGAGCTGTTTTTT. Its protein product is CSARDLITGELFF.

This chain connects TRBV24-1 to TRBJ2-2, with D tentatively TRBD1 (5 bases). CDR1 and CDR2 (germline): KGHDR, SFDVKD. V gave up 4 bases and J gave up 0 bases, with 14 bases separating them. The length of the CDR3 is 17 residues. CDR3 sequence: CATSDPAAGPNTGELFF. CDR3 nucleotide sequence: TGTGCCACCAGTGACCCCGCCGCAGGGCCGAACACCGGGGAGCTGTTTTTT.

This clonotype was found a few times. The chain combines TRBV7-2 with TRBJ1-5; no firm D call. V lost 1 base and J 6 bases, leaving 13 bases between the germline ends. There are 15 residues in the CDR3. Per germline, CDR1 SGHTA and CDR2 FQGNSA. In DNA, the CDR3 is TGTGCCAGCAGCTTAGGGTCGGGTTTGAGTCAGCCCCAGCATTTT. This sequence encodes CASSLGSGLSQPQHF.

This clonotype was detected only once. The chain is built from TRBV7-7 and TRBJ2-1; D not resolved. The CDR3 consists of 14 residues. V gave up 5 bases and J gave up 9 bases, with 17 bases separating them. CDR1 is SSHAT, CDR2 FNYEAQ, per germline (reference sequence). The CDR3 bases are TGTGCCAGCAGCAAGAGTGTCTCGGCTAGTGAGCAGTTCTTC. Translated: CASSKSVSASEQFF.

This clonotype was detected a few times. The chain recombines TRBV5-1 with TRBJ2-2, with TRBD1 matching over 9 bases. The CDR3 is 15 residues long. Trimming cost V 2 bases and J 5 bases; bases outside gene matches: 4. The germline CDR1 and CDR2 sequences are SGHRS and YFSETQ. The CDR3 DNA is TGCGCCAGCAGCTTCGGGACAGGGCCGACCGGGGAGCTGTTTTTT. Translating it yields CASSFGTGPTGELFF.

This clonotype came up a few times. This chain joins TRBV5-1 and TRBJ2-7; D is ambiguous. CDR3 size: 14 residues. V was pared by 1 base and J by 3 bases, with 11 bases between. Germline V gives CDR1 SGHRS, CDR2 YFSETQ. The CDR3 loop is CASSLLVGGYEQYF. The CDR3 DNA sequence: TGCGCCAGCAGCTTGTTGGTGGGCGGCTACGAGCAGTACTTC.

At least ten counts were recorded for this clonotype. The chain recombines TRBV20-1 with TRBJ1-2; 7 positions agree with TRBD1. CDR3 length: 13 amino acids. Germline V gene sequence: CDR1 DFQATT, CDR2 SNEGSKA (reference sequence). V gave up 5 bases and J gave up 3 bases; unmatched junction bases: 6. The CDR3 loop reads CSAPRDSYYGYTF. In DNA, the CDR3 is TGCAGTGCTCCGAGGGACAGCTACTATGGCTACACCTTC.

This clonotype was picked up many times. V is TRBV10-2 and J is TRBJ2-1, with D perhaps assigned TRBD1 or TRBD2 (5 bases each). The CDR3 sequence is 13 residues long. V lost 10 bases, J lost 1 base, and 11 bases lay in between. Germline CDR1 reads WSHSY; CDR2 reads SAAADI. The CDR3, as DNA: TGCGCCACTGGGGCGGGTTCCTACAATGAGCAGTTCTTC. Its translation is CATGAGSYNEQFF.

This clonotype showed up just a few times. The genes are TRBV29-1 and TRBJ2-7, with 8 bases identical to TRBD2. V gave up 4 bases and J gave up 2 bases; unmatched junction bases: 16. The CDR3 spans 17 residues. CDR1 and CDR2 (germline): SQVTM, ANQGSEA. The CDR3 DNA reads as TGCAGCGTTGGTCGAGGGGTCAGGACTAGCCGACCCTACGAGCAGTACTTC. Translating gives CSVGRGVRTSRPYEQYF.

J is TRBJ2-1 and V is TRBV4-3; 12 positions agree with TRBD2. The CDR3 consists of 16 residues. The J segment lost 9 bases and the V segment lost 0 bases, leaving 6 bases of the junction unmatched. CDR1 is LGHNA, CDR2 YSLEER, per germline. In DNA, the CDR3 is TGCGCCAGCAGCCAAGAGCTAGCGGGAGGGCCGGGTGAGCAGTTCTTC. Its protein is CASSQELAGGPGEQFF.

The CDR3 region is CASSQALTSAGRVTQYF. The DNA for the CDR3 is TGCGCCAGCAGCCAGGCATTGACCTCCGCGGGGAGGGTTACGCAGTATTTT. The chain employs TRBV4-1 and TRBJ2-3; TRBD2 agrees at 7 bases. Germline CDR1 is MGHRA and CDR2 is YSYEKL. V lost 3 bases, J lost 8 bases, and 17 bases stayed unmatched. The CDR3 extends over 17 amino acids.

CDR3 DNA sequence: TGTGCCAGCCGGAACCAGCTTGGGACCCAGTACTTC. Its protein product is CASRNQLGTQYF. The chain employs TRBV2 and TRBJ2-5; D is uncertain. The CDR3 contains 12 residues. Germline V gene lookup returns CDR1 SNHLY and CDR2 FYNNEI. V lost 8 bases and J 7 bases, leaving 14 bases between the germline ends.

This clonotype was seen more than once but under ten times. This rearrangement joins TRBV20-1 to TRBJ2-3; D is perhaps TRBD2 (5 bases). The V and J ends lost 0 bases and 2 bases respectively, with 12 bases between them. Per the germline V gene, CDR1 is DFQATT and CDR2 is SNEGSKA (reference sequence). This CDR3 has 15 amino acids. The DNA for the CDR3 is TGCAGTGCTAGAGATCTGCGGGCCCACACAGATACGCAGTATTTT. Protein product: CSARDLRAHTDTQYF.

This clonotype was counted only a few times. The genes are TRBV20-1 and TRBJ2-1; 10 nucleotides match TRBD2. V was clipped by 5 bases and J by 5 bases; unmatched bases: 9. This CDR3 is 15 amino acids long. CDR1 is DFQATT, CDR2 SNEGSKA, per germline (reference sequence). CDR3 residues: CSALFGAGGHNEQFF. CDR3 coding DNA: TGCAGTGCTCTTTTTGGAGCGGGGGGGCACAATGAGCAGTTCTTC.

This chain uses TRBV7-8 with TRBJ2-3; D possibly corresponds to TRBD2 (6 bases). The germline CDR1 and CDR2 sequences are SGHVS and FQNEAQ. Deletions cut 3 bases from V and 0 bases from J, with 16 bases between. The CDR3 runs 17 residues. The DNA of the CDR3 is TGTGCCAGCAGCTTCCGCCCGGGACTGTCTAGCACAGATACGCAGTATTTT. Its protein product is CASSFRPGLSSTDTQYF.

The chain combines TRBV24-1 with TRBJ2-1, with 11 bases that match TRBD2. The germline V gene has CDR1 KGHDR and CDR2 SFDVKD. This CDR3 region has 15 residues. With V trimmed by 5 bases and J by 5 bases, 4 bases remained unmatched. The CDR3 region is CATSAQLAGDNEQFF. The CDR3 DNA reads TGTGCCACCAGTGCCCAACTAGCGGGGGACAATGAGCAGTTCTTC.

The chain is built from TRBV7-2 and TRBJ1-1, with D unresolved. V was cut by 3 bases and J by 1 base, with 9 bases left in between. Germline CDR1 reads SGHTA; CDR2 reads FQGNSA. CDR3 length equals 14 residues. The CDR3: CASSLMVSNTEAFF. CDR3 bases: TGTGCCAGCAGCTTGATGGTGTCGAACACTGAAGCTTTCTTT.

The chain recombines TRBV5-1 with TRBJ2-3; D is unresolved. Trimming stripped 2 bases from V and 5 bases from J, with 12 bases between. The germline V gene has CDR1 SGHRS and CDR2 YFSETQ. CDR3 length: 14 amino acids. The CDR3 region has the DNA TGCGCCAGCAGCTTCCCCCTTACGAGAGATACGCAGTATTTT. Translating it yields CASSFPLTRDTQYF.

This clonotype was observed a handful of times. V and J are TRBV6-1 and TRBJ2-7, with TRBD2 matching 9 bases. The CDR3 is 14 amino acids. The germline CDR1 and CDR2 sequences are MNHNS and SASEGT. Trimming at V came to 10 bases and at J to 5 bases, leaving 12 bases not matched to a gene. CDR3 residues: CATLKAGGPNEQYF. The CDR3 DNA sequence: TGTGCCACCCTTAAGGCGGGGGGGCCTAACGAGCAGTACTTC.

This clonotype was recorded at least ten times. The chain recombines TRBV7-3 with TRBJ2-2, with D possibly being TRBD2 (6 bases). The CDR3 length is 18 residues. The germline V gene encodes CDR1 SGHTA and CDR2 FQGTGA. V was clipped by 5 bases and J by 0 bases, with 19 bases between them. The CDR3 loop is CASSTHIRDFTNTGELFF. For the CDR3, the DNA is TGTGCCAGCAGCACCCATATCCGGGACTTTACGAACACCGGGGAGCTGTTTTTT.

This clonotype was counted many times. The rearrangement joins TRBV3-1 to TRBJ1-6; D unresolved. Germline V gene data show CDR1 as LGHDT and CDR2 as YNNKEL (reference sequence). This CDR3 has 14 amino acids. With 1 base removed from V and 7 bases from J, the gap between germline ends came to 8 bases. CDR3 DNA: TGTGCCAGCAGCCAAGGACGGGAGAATTCACCCCTCCACTTT. Its translation: CASSQGRENSPLHF.

This clonotype was seen a few times. The chain employs TRBV20-1 and TRBJ1-6, with D tentatively TRBD1 (5 bases). Germline assignment: CDR1 DFQATT and CDR2 SNEGSKA (reference sequence). The CDR3 contains 16 residues. Trimming left V 0 bases short and J 1 base short, with 10 bases between. CDR3 protein: CSAREGRKSYNSPLHF. CDR3 nucleotides: TGCAGTGCTAGAGAGGGACGGAAATCCTATAATTCACCCCTCCACTTT.